These 26 T cell receptor beta chains came from one sample sequenced in a study of T cells in Graves' hyperthyroidism and ophthalmopathy. RNA transcripts served as the template for amplifying TCR beta CDR3 regions. Initially, a first-round RT-PCR of the TCR CDR3 employed the HTBI primer set. TCRdb redid the calling of the multiplex PCR reads with MiXCR, one entry per CDR3 protein. Of fewer than 350,000 distinct CDR3 sequences listed, roughly 20% were seen once; the top ten hold under 45%. The sample comprised blood. These receptors were taken from a middle-aged man with Graves' ophthalmopathy.

This clonotype was seen a handful of times. The V call is TRBV28, the J call TRBJ1-2, with D perhaps matching TRBD1 (5 bases). From germline, CDR1 is MDHEN and CDR2 SYDVKM. The CDR3 contains 11 residues. V lost 9 bases, J lost 1 base, and 6 bases lay in between. CDR3 loop: CASQGNYGYTF. DNA for the CDR3: TGTGCCAGTCAGGGTAACTATGGCTACACCTTC.

Points on this clonotype: A much larger clone lies one base from this, so it may be a read error. The chain couples TRBV7-2 to TRBJ2-5, with 8 bases that match TRBD2. Germline V gene sequence: CDR1 SGHTA, CDR2 FQGNSA. V gave up 5 bases and J gave up 4 bases; unmatched junction bases: 6. The CDR3 runs 14 residues. Here the CDR3 DNA reads TGTGCCAGCAGCCCTAACGGGAGGGGAGAGACCCAGTACTTC. This sequence encodes CASSPNGRGETQYF.

This clonotype was found many times. The genes are TRBV7-3 and TRBJ2-1, with D tentatively TRBD2 (6 bases). CDR3 length: 16 amino acids. Trimming left V 1 base short and J 0 bases short, with 10 bases between. CDR1 is SGHTA and CDR2 is FQGTGA in the germline V gene. Here the CDR3 DNA reads TGTGCCAGCAGCTTAAGTGCTAGCGCCTCCTACAATGAGCAGTTCTTC. This gives the protein CASSLSASASYNEQFF. The full variable domain, in which reference TRBV7-3 and TRBJ2-1 provide the parts outside the CDR3, is GAGVSQTPSNKVTEKGKYVELRCDPISGHTALYWYRQSLGQGPEFLIYFQGTGAADDSGLPNDRFFAVRPEGSVSTLKIQRTERGDSAVYLCASSLSASASYNEQFFGPGTRLTVL.

This clonotype was seen many times. The chain has TRBV7-6 and TRBJ2-2; possibly TRBD2 for D (6 bases). This CDR3 region has 14 residues. V lost 10 bases to trimming and J lost 4 bases, with 16 bases between them. The germline CDR1 and CDR2 sequences are SGHVS and FNYEAQ. For the CDR3, the DNA is TGTGCCACCCGACTCGGGGGTCCCACCGGGGAGCTGTTTTTT. Translating gives CATRLGGPTGELFF.

This clonotype was found a few times. J is TRBJ2-1 and V is TRBV28; 7 bases agree with TRBD1. The CDR3 runs to 15 residues. The J segment lost 3 bases and the V segment lost 2 bases, leaving 4 bases of the junction unmatched. Germline CDR1 reads MDHEN; CDR2 reads SYDVKM. CDR3 bases: TGTGCCAGCAGTTTAGGGACAGACTACTACAATGAGCAGTTCTTC. Translating it yields CASSLGTDYYNEQFF.

In this sample, this clonotype turned up many times. The chain has TRBV24-1 and TRBJ1-5; the D is unclear. The CDR3 sequence is 14 residues long. Germline V gives CDR1 KGHDR, CDR2 SFDVKD. The germline V and J ends were trimmed by 2 bases and 3 bases, with 7 bases remaining between them. CDR3 DNA: TGTGCCACCAGTGATTCGGGGTCCAATCAGCCCCAGCATTTT. This encodes CATSDSGSNQPQHF.

In this sample, this clonotype turned up a few times. V and J are TRBV9 and TRBJ2-5, with 9 positions matching TRBD2. The CDR3 covers 15 residues. V trimming: 5 bases; J trimming: 5 bases; junction bases outside the gene matches: 10. Germline V CDR1 and CDR2: SGDLS, YYNGEE. The CDR3 DNA is TGTGCCAGCAGTGGAAGTAGCGGGAGAAGGGAGACCCAGTACTTC. This gives the protein CASSGSSGRRETQYF.

This clonotype was observed many times. The CDR3 is CASSDGMAKNIQYF. In DNA form, the CDR3 reads TGTGCCAGCAGTGACGGCATGGCCAAAAACATTCAGTACTTC. The rearrangement uses TRBV6-1 and TRBJ2-4; D is unresolved. V lost 3 bases, J lost 1 base, and 7 bases lay in between. The CDR3 has 14 residues. CDR1 is MNHNS, CDR2 SASEGT, per germline.

This clonotype has ten or more counts. The chain carries TRBV18 and TRBJ2-7; no definite D call. Trimming took 5 bases from V and 3 from J, leaving 5 bases between them. CDR3 size: 11 residues. The germline V gene has CDR1 KGHSH and CDR2 LQKENI. For the CDR3, the DNA is TGTGCCAGCTCAGACGTCTACGAGCAGTACTTC. Amino acid sequence: CASSDVYEQYF.

This clonotype was detected many times. The chain recombines TRBV30 with TRBJ2-7, with D hard to call. Germline V CDR1 and CDR2: GTSNPN, SVGIG (reference sequence). CDR3 length equals 11 residues. V lost 0 bases and J lost 7, with 7 bases in between. This CDR3 is CAWSVGREQYF. The CDR3 coding sequence is TGTGCCTGGAGTGTAGGCAGGGAGCAGTACTTC.

This clonotype has at least ten counts. The chain recombines TRBV7-3 with TRBJ2-1; maybe TRBD1 (6 bases). V lost 1 base and J 8 bases, leaving 9 bases between the germline ends. The CDR3 totals 13 residues. The germline V gene encodes CDR1 SGHTA and CDR2 FQGTGA. The DNA for the CDR3 is TGTGCCAGCAGCTTAAGCAGGGGTTATGAGCAGTTCTTC. Translation gives CASSLSRGYEQFF.

This clonotype showed up many times. The chain links TRBV5-1 to TRBJ1-1; D is ambiguous. The CDR3 contains 12 residues. Looked up from germline, CDR1 is SGHRS and CDR2 is YFSETQ. Trimming left V 1 base short and J 7 bases short, with 8 bases between. The CDR3 coding sequence is TGCGCCAGCAGCTTGTTTCAGAATGAAGCTTTCTTT. This encodes CASSLFQNEAFF.

A few counts support this clonotype. This may come from a read error, since a much larger clone is one base off. The V and J genes are TRBV20-1 and TRBJ2-5; D is uncertain. The germline CDR1 and CDR2 sequences are DFQATT and SNEGSKA (reference sequence). This CDR3 contains 12 residues. CDR3 coding DNA: TGCAGTGGAGACTGGACCCAAAAGACCCAGTACTTC. Translating gives CSGDWTQKTQYF.

CDR3 region: CASSESIGQGTYEQYF. DNA for the CDR3: TGCGCCAGCAGTGAGTCTATAGGACAGGGCACCTACGAGCAGTACTTC. The chain employs TRBV10-2 and TRBJ2-7, with 8 bases lining up with TRBD1. The CDR3 is 16 residues long. Germline lookup yields CDR1 WSHSY and CDR2 SAAADI. V was pared by 0 bases and J by 2 bases, with 6 bases of the junction left unmatched.

This clonotype was recorded many times. The chain combines TRBV20-1 with TRBJ2-5; 8 bases are shared with TRBD1. Germline CDR1 is DFQATT and CDR2 is SNEGSKA (reference sequence). The CDR3 runs 14 residues. Unmatched junction bases numbered 7, after V lost 6 bases and J lost 1 base. The DNA of the CDR3 is TGCAGTGCCACCCGACAGGGGCTCCAAGAGACCCAGTACTTC. Residues: CSATRQGLQETQYF.

The chain is built from TRBV6-1 and TRBJ1-2; D is uncertain. The CDR3 spans 14 residues. V was clipped by 8 bases and J by 3 bases, with 16 bases between them. CDR1 MNHNS and CDR2 SASEGT come from the germline V gene. The CDR3 DNA reads as TGTGCCAGCTTCTCTCTTCGGGGAGACTATGGCTACACCTTC. Translated, it gives CASFSLRGDYGYTF.

Only a few counts were recorded for this clonotype. J is TRBJ1-2 and V is TRBV13; D possibly corresponds to TRBD1 (5 bases). The CDR3 spans 15 residues. Germline loops: CDR1 PRHDT, CDR2 FYEKMQ (reference sequence). V lost 5 bases, J lost 8 bases, and 21 bases lay in between. In DNA form, the CDR3 reads TGTGCCAGCAGCGACGACACCGGGACTACGGAAGGCTACACCTTC. Protein product: CASSDDTGTTEGYTF. The full variable domain, in which reference TRBV13 and TRBJ1-2 provide the parts outside the CDR3, is AAGVIQSPRHLIKEKRETATLKCYPIPRHDTVYWYQQGPGQDPQFLISFYEKMQSDKGSIPDRFSAQQFSDYHSELNMSSLELGDSALYFCASSDDTGTTEGYTFGSGTRLTVV.

Comments on this clonotype: At one boundary the junction diverges from the germline segment, which might be a read error. The CDR3 DNA is TGTGCCAGCAGTGAGAGCCTAGCGGGAGGGCGGAGCTCCTACAATGAGCAGTTCTTT. Encoded protein: CASSESLAGGRSSYNEQFF. This chain links TRBV2 with TRBJ2-1; 12 bases fit TRBD2. Germline loops: CDR1 SNHLY, CDR2 FYNNEI. This CDR3 has 19 residues. The full variable domain, in which reference TRBV2 and TRBJ2-1 provide the parts outside the CDR3, is EPEVTQTPSHQVTQMGQEVILRCVPISNHLYFYWYRQILGQKVEFLVSFYNNEISEKSEIFDDQFSVERPDGSNFTLKIRSTKLEDSAMYFCASSESLAGGRSSYNEQFFGPGTRLTVL.

CDR3 amino acids: CASSEQGRYEQYF. DNA of the CDR3: TGCGCCAGCAGCGAACAGGGGCGCTACGAGCAGTACTTC. The gene calls are TRBV5-1 and TRBJ2-7; 7 positions agree with TRBD1. The CDR3 extends over 13 amino acids. In germline, CDR1 is SGHRS, CDR2 YFSETQ. J lost 3 bases, V lost 4 bases, and 4 bases had no gene match.

This clonotype has a count of ten or more. This chain joins TRBV7-2 and TRBJ2-7; 13 nucleotides align to TRBD2. CDR3 length equals 15 residues. J gave up 4 bases and V 6 bases, and 6 bases lay outside the gene matches. Germline CDR1 SGHTA, CDR2 FQGNSA. The CDR3 nucleotides are TGTGCCAGCAGTCAAGGACTAGCGGGAGTTTACGAGCAGTACTTC. As protein: CASSQGLAGVYEQYF.

This clonotype was counted ten times or more. The genes are TRBV27 and TRBJ2-1, with 10 bases aligning to TRBD2. The length of the CDR3 is 15 residues. V was pared by 5 bases and J by 4 bases, with 5 bases of the junction left unmatched. Germline V gives CDR1 MNHEY, CDR2 SMNVEV (reference sequence). The CDR3: CASSLGTSEYNEQFF. CDR3 nucleotide sequence: TGTGCCAGCAGTCTCGGGACTAGCGAGTACAATGAGCAGTTCTTC.

This clonotype was seen many times. The rearrangement joins TRBV20-1 to TRBJ2-3; a weak D match, TRBD2 (6 bases). The CDR3 sequence is 14 residues long. V was clipped by 6 bases and J by 0 bases, with 13 bases between them. Germline CDR1 reads DFQATT; CDR2 reads SNEGSKA (reference sequence). CDR3 nucleotide sequence: TGCAGTGCGAGGACTACCCGGAGCACAGATACGCAGTATTTT. It codes for CSARTTRSTDTQYF.

The sample holds one count of this clonotype. The genes are TRBV15 and TRBJ2-5; D not resolved. Germline CDR1 is LNHNV and CDR2 is YYDKDF (reference sequence). The CDR3 totals 14 residues. Deletions cut 8 bases from V and 5 bases from J, with 18 bases between. In nucleotides, the CDR3 is TGTGCCACCTCGACCGACGCTTACTCGGAGACCCAGTACTTC. The encoded protein is CATSTDAYSETQYF.

With regard to this clonotype: It is likely a read error, because the conserved phenylalanine at the end of the CDR3 is missing. The chain carries TRBV19 and TRBJ2-7; D is undetermined. Germline assignment: CDR1 LNHDA and CDR2 SQIVND (reference sequence). Trimming removed 7 bases from V and 0 bases from J, with 13 bases in between. The CDR3 has 14 amino acids. The CDR3 bases are TGTGCCAGTAAAGGGCAAGCTAGCTCCTACGAGCAGTACCTC. As protein: CASKGQASSYEQYL.

This clonotype was seen repeatedly, ten times or more. The rearrangement uses TRBV5-1 and TRBJ2-3; D call uncertain. The CDR3 consists of 14 residues. The germline gives CDR1 SGHRS, CDR2 YFSETQ. V lost 1 base, J lost 2 bases, and 8 bases lay in between. The DNA of the CDR3 is TGCGCCAGCAGCTTGCACACCACCACAGATACGCAGTATTTT. It translates to CASSLHTTTDTQYF.

This rearrangement joins TRBV9 to TRBJ2-7, with D maybe TRBD1 (5 bases). V gave up 2 bases and J gave up 1 base, with 10 bases separating them. The CDR3 contains 14 residues. CDR1 is SGDLS, CDR2 YYNGEE, per germline. The CDR3: CASSVSRTSYEQYF. The CDR3 coding sequence is TGTGCCAGCAGCGTCTCTCGGACATCCTACGAGCAGTACTTC.